The subject of this entry is one T cell receptor (beta chain). This clone was detected only once. The specificity of this receptor is unknown. No much larger clone exists at a distance of one base, and base qualities are not known. This specimen comes from a study of blood T cell repertoires in COVID-19 (dated by TCRdb to about 2020). For the wider study: The collaborator samples originated in the United States, Italy and Spain and spanned the acute and convalescent phases of COVID-19. The material from the prospective study consisted of cDNA or gDNA derived from T cells, B-cell-depleted T cells, or PBMCs. Subjects who had been exposed to COVID-19, were actively infected with it, or had recovered from it provided the deeply sampled blood TCRbeta repertoires that made up the dataset. The repertoires were released in a freely available public database meant as a resource for research on the immune response to SARS-CoV-2. Samples were obtained from the ongoing ImmuneRACE study (first 160 participants) and from 950 to 1,500 subjects provided by 6 global collaborators. Nearly every sample came with metadata listing a de-identified subject ID, COVID-19 status, age in years and sex. HLA class I and class II types, where available, came from metadata supplied by the sample provider rather than from assay-based typing.

Whole blood was collected in K2EDTA tubes by collaborating institutions according to the institutions' own protocols. For TCRbeta analysis, collaborators shipped samples as frozen whole blood, isolated PBMCs, or DNA extracted from either of those sample types. TCRbeta CDR3 regions were amplified from genomic DNA by means of the immunoSEQ Assay, a bias-controlled multiplex PCR. In the paper's pipeline: Nucleated cell counts per sample were estimated from amplification of reference gene primers within the assay. To quantify the absolute abundance of each unique TCRbeta CDR3 rearrangement, sequence reads were collapsed and filtered. For each sample, productive Simpson clonality was calculated by taking the square root of Simpson's diversity index across productive rearrangements. Not all clones reach the TCRdb copy of this immuneACCESS table, which keeps in-frame sequences only. Checked studies attribute under half of the gap to unresolved V genes and leave the rest unexplained. The V and J calls and clone size come from that table; D and trimming were worked out from the DNA. For this sample there are 70,000 or so clones; 70% to 90% appear just once. Together, the top ten hold around 20% of the sample.

The full study reports these points: The quantity of clinical and demographic metadata differed by source and by participant and was supplied without curation.

Between the V and J ends, shortened by 3 bases and 7 bases respectively, the junction contains 17 bases. CDR1 and CDR2 (SGHRS, YFSETQ) derive from the germline V gene. CDR3 length: 15 amino acids, cysteine to phenylalanine. Left in the record is the CDR3 DNA by itself, 45 bases read in frame from the first base. Sequenced sample: peripheral blood. The chain employs TRBV5-1 and TRBJ2-1, with a weak D call of TRBD1 (6 bases match). The receptor was derived from an elderly woman with acute or convalescent COVID-19. The nucleotides are TGCGCCAGCAGCTCCGATCCGATCAGGGGAAATGAGCAGTTCTTC. The encoded protein is CASSSDPIRGNEQFF. With the rest looked up from the reference TRBV5-1 and TRBJ2-1 genes rather than sequenced, the full variable domain is KAGVTQTPRYLIKTRGQQVTLSCSPISGHRSVSWYQQTPGQGLQFLFEYFSETQRNKGNFPGRFSGRQFSNSRSEMNVSTLELGDSALYLCASSSDPIRGNEQFFGPGTRLTVL.